This TCR beta chain comes out of a study of control samples from healthy donors and cancer patients. The CDR3 is 17 amino acids. In germline, CDR1 is LGHNA, CDR2 YSLEER. The V gene lost 0 bases and the J gene lost 5 bases, with 19 bases spanning the gap. Generated by immunoSEQ multiplex PCR, the TCRdb table keeps only in-frame clones and is missing some. The sample contains around 94,000 clones, about 91% of which appear only once. The sequenced sample was blood. The TCR was taken from a woman younger than 30 in good health. The rearrangement uses TRBV4-3 and TRBJ1-1; D is uncertain. The CDR3 spells CASSQDELPGKTTEAFF. The CDR3 coding sequence is TGCGCCAGCAGCCAAGATGAGTTACCGGGTAAAACAACTGAAGCTTTCTTT.